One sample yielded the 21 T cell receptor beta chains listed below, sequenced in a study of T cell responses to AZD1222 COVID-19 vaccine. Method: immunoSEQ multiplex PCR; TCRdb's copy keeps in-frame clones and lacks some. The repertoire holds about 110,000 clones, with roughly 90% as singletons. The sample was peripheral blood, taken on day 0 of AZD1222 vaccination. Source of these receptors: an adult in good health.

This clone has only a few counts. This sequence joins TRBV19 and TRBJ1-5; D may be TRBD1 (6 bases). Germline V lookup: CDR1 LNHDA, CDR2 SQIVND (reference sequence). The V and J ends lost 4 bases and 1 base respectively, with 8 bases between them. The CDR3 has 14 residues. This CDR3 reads CASSSTGSNQPQHF. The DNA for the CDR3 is TGTGCCAGTAGTAGTACAGGGAGCAATCAGCCCCAGCATTTT.

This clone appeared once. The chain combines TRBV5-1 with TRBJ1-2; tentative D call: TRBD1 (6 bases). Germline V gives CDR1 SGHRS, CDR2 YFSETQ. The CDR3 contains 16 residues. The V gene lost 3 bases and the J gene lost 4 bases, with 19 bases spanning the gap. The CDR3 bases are TGCGCCAGCAGCTCCATCACAGGGAGGAGAAGCTATGGCTACACCTTC. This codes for CASSSITGRRSYGYTF.

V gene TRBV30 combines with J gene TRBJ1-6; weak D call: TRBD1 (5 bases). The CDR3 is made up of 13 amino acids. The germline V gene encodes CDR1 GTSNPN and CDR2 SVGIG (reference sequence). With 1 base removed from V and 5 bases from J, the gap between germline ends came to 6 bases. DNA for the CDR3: TGTGCCTGGAGTGCAGGGAATAATTCACCCCTCCACTTT. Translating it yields CAWSAGNNSPLHF.

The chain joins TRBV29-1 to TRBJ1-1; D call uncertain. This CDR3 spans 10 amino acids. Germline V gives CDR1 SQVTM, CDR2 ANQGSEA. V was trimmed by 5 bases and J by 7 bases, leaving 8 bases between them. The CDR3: CSVLEGEAFF. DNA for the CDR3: TGCAGCGTTCTAGAGGGTGAAGCTTTCTTT.

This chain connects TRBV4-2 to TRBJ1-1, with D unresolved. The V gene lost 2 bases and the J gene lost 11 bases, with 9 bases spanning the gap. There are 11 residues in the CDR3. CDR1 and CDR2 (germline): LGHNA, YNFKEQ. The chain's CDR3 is CASSQSAIAFF. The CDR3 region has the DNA TGTGCCAGCAGCCAATCCGCTATTGCTTTCTTT.

The CDR3 sequence: CASTGAGQWGYGYTF. The DNA for the CDR3 is TGTGCCAGCACCGGAGCGGGACAGTGGGGCTATGGCTACACCTTC. This rearrangement joins TRBV6-6 to TRBJ1-2; the match to TRBD1 covers 7 bases. V trimming: 7 bases; J trimming: 4 bases; junction bases outside the gene matches: 12. Germline CDR1 MNHNY, CDR2 SVGAGI (reference sequence). CDR3 length: 15 amino acids.

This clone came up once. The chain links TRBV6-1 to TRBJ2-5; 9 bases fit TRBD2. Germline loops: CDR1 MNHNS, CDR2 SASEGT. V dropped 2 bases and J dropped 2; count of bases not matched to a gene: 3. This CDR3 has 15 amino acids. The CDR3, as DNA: TGTGCCAGCAGTGAATCTAGCGGGGTTCAAGAGACCCAGTACTTC. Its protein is CASSESSGVQETQYF.

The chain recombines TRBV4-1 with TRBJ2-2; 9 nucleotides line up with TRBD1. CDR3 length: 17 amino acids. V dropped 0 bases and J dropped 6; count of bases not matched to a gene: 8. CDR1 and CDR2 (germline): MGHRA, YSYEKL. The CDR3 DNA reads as TGCGCCAGCAGCCAAGAAGTAACAGGGGGCGCGGCCGGGGAGCTGTTTTTT. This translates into CASSQEVTGGAAGELFF.

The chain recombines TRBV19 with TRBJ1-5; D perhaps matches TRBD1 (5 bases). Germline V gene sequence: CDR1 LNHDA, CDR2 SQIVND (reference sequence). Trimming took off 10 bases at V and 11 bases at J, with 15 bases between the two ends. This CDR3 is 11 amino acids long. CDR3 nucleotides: TGTGCCACCGCGACAGCCGTAGCCCAGCATTTT. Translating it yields CATATAVAQHF.

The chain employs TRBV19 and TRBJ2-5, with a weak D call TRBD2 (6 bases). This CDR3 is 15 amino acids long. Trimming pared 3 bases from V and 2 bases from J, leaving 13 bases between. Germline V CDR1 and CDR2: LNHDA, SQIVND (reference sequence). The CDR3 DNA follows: TGTGCCAGTAGTATCGGGGGTAGTGGGCAAGAGACCCAGTACTTC. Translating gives CASSIGGSGQETQYF.

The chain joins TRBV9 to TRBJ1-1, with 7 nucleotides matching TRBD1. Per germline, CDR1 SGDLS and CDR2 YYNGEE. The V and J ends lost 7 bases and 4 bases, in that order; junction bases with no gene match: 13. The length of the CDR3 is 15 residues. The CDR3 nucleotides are TGTGCCAGCGCGACAGGAGGGGGCGGAGGCACTGAAGCTTTCTTT. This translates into CASATGGGGGTEAFF.

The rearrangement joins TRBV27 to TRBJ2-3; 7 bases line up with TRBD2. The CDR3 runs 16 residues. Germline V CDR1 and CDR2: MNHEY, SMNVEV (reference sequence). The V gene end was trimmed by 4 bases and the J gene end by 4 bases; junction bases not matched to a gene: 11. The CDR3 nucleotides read TGTGCCAGCAGTTCTTCAGTAGGCGGGAGCTCAGATACGCAGTATTTT. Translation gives CASSSSVGGSSDTQYF.

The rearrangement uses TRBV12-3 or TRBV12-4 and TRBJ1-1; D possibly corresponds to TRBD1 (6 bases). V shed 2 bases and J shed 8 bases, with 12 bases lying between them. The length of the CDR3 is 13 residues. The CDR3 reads CASSLWETGEAFF. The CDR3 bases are TGTGCCAGCAGTTTATGGGAAACAGGGGAAGCTTTCTTT.

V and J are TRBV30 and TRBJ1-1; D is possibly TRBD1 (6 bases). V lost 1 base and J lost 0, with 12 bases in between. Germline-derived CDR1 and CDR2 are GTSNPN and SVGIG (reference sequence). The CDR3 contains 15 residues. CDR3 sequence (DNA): TGTGCCTGGAGTGCAGGGGTAGGCCTGAACACTGAAGCTTTCTTT. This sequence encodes CAWSAGVGLNTEAFF.

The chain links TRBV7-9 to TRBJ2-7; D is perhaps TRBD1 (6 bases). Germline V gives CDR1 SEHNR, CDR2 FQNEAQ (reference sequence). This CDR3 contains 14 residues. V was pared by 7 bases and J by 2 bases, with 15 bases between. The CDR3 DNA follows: TGTGCCAGCACCGGTGACAGGACCCCCTACGAGCAGTACTTC. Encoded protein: CASTGDRTPYEQYF. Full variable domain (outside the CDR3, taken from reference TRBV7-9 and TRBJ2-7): DTGVSQNPRHKITKRGQNVTFRCDPISEHNRLYWYRQTLGQGPEFLTYFQNEAQLEKSRLLSDRFSAERPKGSFSTLEIQRTEQGDSAMYLCASTGDRTPYEQYFGPGTRLTVT.

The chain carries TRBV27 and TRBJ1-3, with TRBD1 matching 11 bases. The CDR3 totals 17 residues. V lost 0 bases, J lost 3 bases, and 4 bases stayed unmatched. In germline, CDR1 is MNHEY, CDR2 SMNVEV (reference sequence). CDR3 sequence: CASSLSGQGVSGNTIYF. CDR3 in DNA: TGTGCCAGCAGTTTATCGGGACAGGGGGTTAGTGGAAACACCATATATTTT.

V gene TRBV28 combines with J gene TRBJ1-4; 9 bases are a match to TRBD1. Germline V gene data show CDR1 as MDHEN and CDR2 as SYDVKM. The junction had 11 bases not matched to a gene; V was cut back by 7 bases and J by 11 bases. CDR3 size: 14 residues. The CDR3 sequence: CASTAGTGNRKLFF. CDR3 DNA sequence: TGTGCCAGCACCGCCGGGACAGGGAATCGGAAACTGTTTTTT.

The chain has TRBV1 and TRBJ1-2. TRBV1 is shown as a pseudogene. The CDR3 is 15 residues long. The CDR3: CTSSHRQGQSGGYTF. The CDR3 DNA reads TGCACCAGCAGCCATCGGCAGGGCCAAAGCGGAGGCTACACCTTC.

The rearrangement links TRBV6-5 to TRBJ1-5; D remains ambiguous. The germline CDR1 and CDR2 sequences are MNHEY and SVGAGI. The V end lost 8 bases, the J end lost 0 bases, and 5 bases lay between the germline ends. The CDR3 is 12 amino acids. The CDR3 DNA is TGTGCCAGCGGGAATAGCAATCAGCCCCAGCATTTT. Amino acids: CASGNSNQPQHF.

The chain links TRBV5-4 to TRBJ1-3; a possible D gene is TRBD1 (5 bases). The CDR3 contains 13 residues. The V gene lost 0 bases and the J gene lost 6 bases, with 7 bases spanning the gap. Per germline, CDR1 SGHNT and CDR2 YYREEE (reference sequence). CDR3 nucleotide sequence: TGTGCCAGCAGCTTGGTGGGGGTAAACACCATATATTTT. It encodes CASSLVGVNTIYF.

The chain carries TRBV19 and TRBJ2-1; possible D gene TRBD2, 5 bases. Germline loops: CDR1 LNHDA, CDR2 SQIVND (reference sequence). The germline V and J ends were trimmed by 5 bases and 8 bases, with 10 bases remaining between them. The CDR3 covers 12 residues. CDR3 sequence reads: CASSSTLDEQFF. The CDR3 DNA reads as TGTGCCAGTAGTTCGACACTAGATGAGCAGTTCTTC.